These 29 T cell receptor beta chains came from one sample sequenced in a study of spatial heterogeneity in lung cancer. TCRdb re-analysed the 5' RACE reads in MiXCR, keeping a single row per CDR3 protein. Seen here are 95,000 to 120,000 distinct CDR3 sequences, approximately 11% observed once, and the top ten hold 20% to 25%. The time point: blood at routine non-recurrence follow-up after resection. This sample comprised PBMCs, obtained at follow-up. Source of these receptors: a female donor with early-stage non-small cell lung cancer.

The chain employs TRBV3-1 and TRBJ2-1; D tentatively reads TRBD1 or TRBD2 (5 bases each). Trimming removed 4 bases from V and 4 bases from J, with 17 bases in between. The CDR3 consists of 16 residues. Germline V gene lookup returns CDR1 LGHDT and CDR2 YNNKEL (reference sequence). The CDR3 reads CASSLRDPMGYNEQFF. The DNA for the CDR3 is TGTGCCAGCAGCCTCCGGGACCCCATGGGTTACAATGAGCAGTTCTTC.

This clonotype has more than one count but fewer than ten. This chain joins TRBV30 and TRBJ2-3; D is ambiguous. CDR3 length: 14 residues. The V and J ends lost 1 base and 4 bases respectively, with 12 bases between them. Per the germline V gene, CDR1 is GTSNPN and CDR2 is SVGIG (reference sequence). The chain's CDR3 is CAWSGWVSADTQYF. The CDR3 region has the DNA TGTGCCTGGAGTGGGTGGGTTTCAGCAGATACGCAGTATTTT.

This clonotype was counted many times. The rearrangement links TRBV18 to TRBJ1-2; perhaps TRBD1 as D (5 bases). Germline lookup yields CDR1 KGHSH and CDR2 LQKENI. The V end lost 3 bases, the J end lost 2 bases, and 10 bases lay between the germline ends. The CDR3 loop spans 14 amino acids. The CDR3: CASSPRAANYGYTF. The CDR3 region has the DNA TGTGCCAGCTCACCCAGGGCCGCCAACTATGGCTACACCTTC.

This clonotype was seen more than once but under ten times. This chain uses TRBV7-9 with TRBJ1-1, with D tentatively TRBD1 (5 bases). Germline V gene data show CDR1 as SEHNR and CDR2 as FQNEAQ (reference sequence). The CDR3 is made up of 14 amino acids. V shed 0 bases and J shed 5 bases, with 10 bases lying between them. The CDR3 reads CASSLAAGRTEAFF. Here the CDR3 DNA reads TGTGCCAGCAGCTTAGCGGCAGGGAGAACTGAAGCTTTCTTT. Drawing the rest from reference TRBV7-9 and TRBJ1-1, the complete variable domain is DTGVSQNPRHKITKRGQNVTFRCDPISEHNRLYWYRQTLGQGPEFLTYFQNEAQLEKSRLLSDRFSAERPKGSFSTLEIQRTEQGDSAMYLCASSLAAGRTEAFFGQGTRLTVV.

A few counts support this clonotype. The rearrangement links TRBV20-1 to TRBJ2-2, with a tentative D call TRBD2 (6 bases). The CDR3 consists of 14 residues. Per germline, CDR1 DFQATT and CDR2 SNEGSKA (reference sequence). V lost 4 bases, J lost 4 bases, and 13 bases lay in between. CDR3 residues: CSAKGTGPTGELFF. Written as DNA, the CDR3 is TGCAGTGCTAAGGGGACTGGACCCACCGGGGAGCTGTTTTTT.

The rearrangement joins TRBV5-1 to TRBJ2-5, with D unclear. The CDR3 runs to 12 residues. The V gene's germline CDR1 is SGHRS and CDR2 YFSETQ. The V gene lost 1 base and the J gene lost 4 bases, with 5 bases spanning the gap. This CDR3 reads CASSLYPETQYF. CDR3 DNA sequence: TGCGCCAGCAGCTTGTACCCAGAGACCCAGTACTTC.

CDR3 loop: CASSEYGVNEQFF. Written as DNA, the CDR3 is TGTGCCAGCAGTGAATATGGGGTTAATGAGCAGTTCTTC. The chain has TRBV6-1 and TRBJ2-1, with D unclear. The V and J ends lost 2 bases and 7 bases respectively, with 9 bases between them. The CDR3 consists of 13 residues. The germline gives CDR1 MNHNS, CDR2 SASEGT.

This clonotype came up a few times. This chain connects TRBV19 to TRBJ1-5; TRBD1 aligns across 8 bases. The V segment lost 4 bases and the J segment 5 bases; nucleotides outside the gene matches: 10. CDR1 LNHDA and CDR2 SQIVND come from the germline V gene (reference sequence). This CDR3 region has 16 residues. The CDR3 here is CASSKPGQEAYQPQHF. The CDR3 region has the DNA TGTGCCAGTAGTAAACCGGGACAGGAGGCTTATCAGCCCCAGCATTTT.

A few counts support this clonotype. The chain couples TRBV5-1 to TRBJ2-1; the match to TRBD2 covers 8 bases. The germline CDR1 and CDR2 sequences are SGHRS and YFSETQ. V lost 0 bases to trimming and J lost 6 bases; unmatched junction nucleotides: 5. The CDR3 totals 15 residues. DNA of the CDR3: TGCGCCAGCAGCTTGGGAGCGGGAGCGGGCAATGAGCAGTTCTTC. Translation gives CASSLGAGAGNEQFF. The entire variable domain, with the rest obtained from reference TRBV5-1 and TRBJ2-1, is as follows: KAGVTQTPRYLIKTRGQQVTLSCSPISGHRSVSWYQQTPGQGLQFLFEYFSETQRNKGNFPGRFSGRQFSNSRSEMNVSTLELGDSALYLCASSLGAGAGNEQFFGPGTRLTVL.

The chain is built from TRBV7-3 and TRBJ2-2, with 10 bases fitting TRBD2. The J segment lost 6 bases and the V segment lost 1 base, leaving 8 bases of the junction unmatched. CDR1 is SGHTA and CDR2 is FQGTGA in the germline V gene. CDR3 length: 17 amino acids. CDR3 in amino acids: CASSLSLASGSAGELFF. The DNA for the CDR3 is TGTGCCAGCAGCTTAAGCTTGGCTAGCGGGAGTGCCGGGGAGCTGTTTTTT.

The rearrangement joins TRBV3-1 to TRBJ1-4; TRBD1 is a possible D gene (5 bases). The CDR3 is 12 amino acids. From germline, CDR1 is LGHDT and CDR2 YNNKEL (reference sequence). V was pared by 2 bases and J by 15 bases, with 13 bases between. The DNA for the CDR3 is TGTGCCAGCAGCCAATTAACAGGTGAAGTGTTTTTT. It is translated as CASSQLTGEVFF. The full variable domain, with the rest looked up from reference TRBV3-1 and TRBJ1-4, is DTAVSQTPKYLVTQMGNDKSIKCEQNLGHDTMYWYKQDSKKFLKIMFSYNNKELIINETVPNRFSPKSPDKAHLNLHINSLELGDSAVYFCASSQLTGEVFFGSGTQLSVL.

In this sample, this clonotype turned up many times. The rearrangement joins TRBV29-1 to TRBJ2-2; D is possibly TRBD1 or TRBD2 (5 bases each). The CDR3 extends over 13 amino acids. Germline values: CDR1 SQVTM, CDR2 ANQGSEA. Trimming took 3 bases from V and 5 from J, leaving 10 bases between them. Here the CDR3 reads CSVESGTTGELFF. For the CDR3, the DNA is TGCAGCGTTGAGTCCGGGACGACCGGGGAGCTGTTTTTT.

The chain uses TRBV20-1 and TRBJ2-3; D possibly corresponds to TRBD1 (5 bases). This CDR3 region has 17 residues. The germline V gene has CDR1 DFQATT and CDR2 SNEGSKA (reference sequence). The germline V and J ends were trimmed by 2 bases and 2 bases, with 20 bases remaining between them. The CDR3 loop reads CSARRATVVKFTDTQYF. The CDR3 DNA follows: TGCAGTGCTAGACGGGCGACAGTCGTCAAATTCACAGATACGCAGTATTTT.

This clonotype was detected ten times or more. This chain connects TRBV5-5 to TRBJ1-1; 7 nucleotides line up with TRBD1. The CDR3 runs 14 residues. The V gene end was trimmed by 4 bases and the J gene end by 1 base; junction bases not matched to a gene: 4. Per the germline V gene, CDR1 is SGHKS and CDR2 is YYEKEE (reference sequence). This chain's CDR3 is CASSLRTGNTEAFF. DNA for the CDR3: TGTGCCAGCAGCCTCCGGACAGGGAACACTGAAGCTTTCTTT.

CDR3 DNA sequence: TGTGCCTGGAATAACAGATACTCACCCCTCCACTTT. It codes for CAWNNRYSPLHF. This chain uses TRBV30 with TRBJ1-6, with D unclear. Trimming took off 4 bases at V and 10 bases at J, with 11 bases between the two ends. The germline V gene has CDR1 GTSNPN and CDR2 SVGIG (reference sequence). The CDR3 has 12 amino acids. Full variable domain (outside the CDR3, taken from reference TRBV30 and TRBJ1-6): SQTIHQWPATLVQPVGSPLSLECTVEGTSNPNLYWYRQAAGRGLQLLFYSVGIGQISSEVPQNLSASRPQDRQFILSSKKLLLSDSGFYLCAWNNRYSPLHFGNGTRLTVT.

CDR3 loop: CASSQGRQGIVGYTF. CDR3 sequence (DNA): TGTGCCAGCAGCCAAGGACGACAGGGTATAGTTGGCTACACCTTC. The V gene is TRBV3-1, the J gene TRBJ1-2; 7 bases are a match to TRBD1. Germline assignment: CDR1 LGHDT and CDR2 YNNKEL (reference sequence). This CDR3 spans 15 amino acids. Losses at the gene ends were 1 base for V and 7 bases for J; bases not matched to a gene: 9.

The gene calls are TRBV7-9 and TRBJ1-1; D possibly corresponds to TRBD1 (6 bases). Trimming left V 5 bases short and J 3 bases short, with 13 bases between. The length of the CDR3 is 14 residues. The germline gives CDR1 SEHNR, CDR2 FQNEAQ (reference sequence). The CDR3 here is CASSTSGVYTEAFF. The CDR3 bases are TGTGCCAGCAGCACTTCAGGGGTATACACTGAAGCTTTCTTT.

This chain uses TRBV5-1 with TRBJ1-2; tentatively, D is TRBD1 (5 bases). V lost 0 bases, J lost 4 bases, and 13 bases lay in between. Germline CDR1 SGHRS, CDR2 YFSETQ. The CDR3 contains 15 residues. In DNA, the CDR3 is TGCGCCAGCAGCTTGGTGAAGGGACGGTCCTATGGCTACACCTTC. Residues: CASSLVKGRSYGYTF.

The chain carries TRBV5-8 and TRBJ1-4; maybe TRBD1 (5 bases). This CDR3 spans 14 amino acids. V was trimmed by 3 bases and J by 4 bases, leaving 10 bases between them. CDR1 is SGHTS and CDR2 is YDEGEE in the germline V gene. CDR3 DNA: TGTGCCAGCAGCTCGGGACGGAATAATGAAAAACTGTTTTTT. It codes for CASSSGRNNEKLFF.

This clonotype was found a few times. This chain links TRBV11-2 with TRBJ2-7, with D hard to call. Per germline, CDR1 SGHAT and CDR2 FQNNGV. Trimming cost V 5 bases and J 3 bases, with 8 bases left between them. The CDR3 loop spans 12 amino acids. DNA for the CDR3: TGTGCCAGCAGCGCCCAGCTCTACGAGCAGTACTTC. Translated: CASSAQLYEQYF.

This chain links TRBV7-2 with TRBJ2-5; unclear D gene. Trimming removed 0 bases at V and 5 bases at J, with 10 bases between. The CDR3 runs to 14 residues. CDR1 SGHTA and CDR2 FQGNSA come from the germline V gene. CDR3 DNA: TGTGCCAGCAGCTTAGCGGGCTTGGGGGAGACCCAGTACTTC. As protein: CASSLAGLGETQYF.

This clonotype was picked up many times. V usage is TRBV18 and J usage is TRBJ2-3; D is possibly TRBD1 or TRBD2 (5 bases each). Germline V gene lookup returns CDR1 KGHSH and CDR2 LQKENI. This CDR3 has 13 amino acids. V lost 8 bases and J 1 base, leaving 10 bases between the germline ends. CDR3 in amino acids: CASKGTRTDTQYF. The DNA for the CDR3 is TGTGCCAGCAAGGGGACCCGCACAGATACGCAGTATTTT.

This clonotype was observed at least ten times. The rearrangement links TRBV27 to TRBJ1-1; D is unclear. V was pared by 5 bases and J by 1 base, with 8 bases between. Germline CDR1 is MNHEY and CDR2 is SMNVEV (reference sequence). The CDR3 is 13 amino acids. CDR3 region: CASSLTRNTEAFF. The CDR3 nucleotides are TGTGCCAGCAGTCTCACAAGGAACACTGAAGCTTTCTTT.

Many counts were recorded for this clonotype. This chain joins TRBV28 and TRBJ1-5; tentative D call: TRBD1 (6 bases). The CDR3 loop spans 15 amino acids. Germline assignment: CDR1 MDHEN and CDR2 SYDVKM. Trimming removed 3 bases from V and 6 bases from J, with 15 bases in between. DNA for the CDR3: TGTGCCAGCAGTTTTCCAGGGGCTTGGCGTCAGCCCCAGCATTTT. Residues: CASSFPGAWRQPQHF.

This clonotype appeared a few times. The chain has TRBV27 and TRBJ2-2; D is unclear. There are 13 residues in the CDR3. The germline V gene has CDR1 MNHEY and CDR2 SMNVEV (reference sequence). V lost 11 bases to trimming and J lost 2 bases, with 12 bases between them. The CDR3, as DNA: TGTGCCGTCCGTCACCTTAACACCGGGGAGCTGTTTTTT. Translated: CAVRHLNTGELFF.

In its sample, this clonotype was seen a few times. The J gene is TRBJ2-5, the V gene TRBV2, with 10 bases aligning to TRBD1. The CDR3 sequence is 16 residues long. CDR1 is SNHLY, CDR2 FYNNEI, per germline. Trimming removed 4 bases from V and 5 bases from J; junction bases left unmatched: 10. CDR3 sequence (DNA): TGTGCCAGCAGTGGGTTAGGGACAGGGGTTCGGGAGACCCAGTACTTC. It is translated as CASSGLGTGVRETQYF.

The chain carries TRBV28 and TRBJ2-4, with D possibly matching TRBD2 (6 bases). Trimming took off 6 bases at V and 3 bases at J, with 21 bases between the two ends. Germline V gene lookup returns CDR1 MDHEN and CDR2 SYDVKM. This CDR3 has 17 amino acids. CDR3 residues: CASSPIWGGLGKNIQYF. Here the CDR3 DNA reads TGTGCCAGCAGCCCAATTTGGGGAGGCCTCGGCAAAAACATTCAGTACTTC.

This clonotype was counted ten times or more. The rearrangement joins TRBV5-1 to TRBJ2-7; D is perhaps TRBD1 (6 bases). The germline V gene has CDR1 SGHRS and CDR2 YFSETQ. V lost 4 bases to trimming and J lost 2 bases, with 13 bases between them. This CDR3 has 14 amino acids. The CDR3: CASSAGQNPYEQYF. The CDR3 DNA reads TGCGCCAGCAGCGCAGGACAGAACCCCTACGAGCAGTACTTC.

This clonotype appeared many times. J is TRBJ2-4 and V is TRBV7-9; no clear D. The V and J ends lost 2 bases and 6 bases respectively, with 14 bases between them. CDR1 SEHNR and CDR2 FQNEAQ come from the germline V gene (reference sequence). This CDR3 contains 15 residues. In DNA, the CDR3 is TGTGCCAGCAGCTTATCCGCCGGTCAAATAAACATTCAGTACTTC. It codes for CASSLSAGQINIQYF.